A single sample is the source of the 6 T cell receptor beta chains below, sequenced in a study of technical replicates of blood from several donors. Method: immunoSEQ multiplex PCR; TCRdb's copy keeps in-frame clones and lacks some. The table records nearly 70,000 clones, approximately 90% of them present only once. Sequenced material: PBMCs. The source of these receptors is a human donor in good health. Some clones in this sample may be carry-over from other donors' samples.

The chain combines TRBV4-1 with TRBJ1-1, with D tentatively TRBD1 (5 bases). V lost 0 bases and J 4 bases, leaving 12 bases between the germline ends. Germline loops: CDR1 MGHRA, CDR2 YSYEKL. This CDR3 spans 15 amino acids. The CDR3 DNA sequence: TGCGCCAGCAGCCAAGATCGCAGGGCGGTCACTGAAGCTTTCTTT. This translates into CASSQDRRAVTEAFF.

The chain joins TRBV2 to TRBJ1-2, with 7 bases identical to TRBD1. The CDR3 sequence is 15 residues long. With 3 bases clipped from V and 8 bases from J, the junction kept 12 bases outside the gene matches. Germline lookup yields CDR1 SNHLY and CDR2 FYNNEI. The CDR3 region has the DNA TGTGCCAGCAGTGAGCGAAGGGGGCAGGCGTTCGGCTACACCTTC. This gives the protein CASSERRGQAFGYTF.

The chain joins TRBV14 to TRBJ2-2; TRBD2 agrees at 10 bases. Trimming took 2 bases from V and 2 from J; bases not matched to a gene: 5. The CDR3 spans 17 residues. Germline lookup yields CDR1 SGHDN and CDR2 FVKESK. DNA for the CDR3: TGTGCCAGCAGCCAATTGGGACTAGCGTCCAACACCGGGGAGCTGTTTTTT. Translation gives CASSQLGLASNTGELFF. Based on the CDR3 plus reference TRBV14 and TRBJ2-2, the full variable domain is EAGVTQFPSHSVIEKGQTVTLRCDPISGHDNLYWYRRVMGKEIKFLLHFVKESKQDESGMPNNRFLAERTGGTYSTLKVQPAELEDSGVYFCASSQLGLASNTGELFFGEGSRLTVL.

The chain recombines TRBV4-1 with TRBJ1-2, with 9 bases identical to TRBD1. V was clipped by 2 bases and J by 8 bases; unmatched bases: 9. Germline V CDR1 and CDR2: MGHRA, YSYEKL. The CDR3 length is 15 residues. CDR3 in amino acids: CASSQPGTGSKGYTF. CDR3 DNA: TGCGCCAGCAGCCAACCTGGGACAGGGAGTAAGGGCTACACCTTC.

Details on this clone: Germline is not matched at one junction end, which may reflect a read error. V gene TRBV2 combines with J gene TRBJ2-3; 8 bases fit TRBD2. Germline-derived CDR1 and CDR2 are SNHLY and FYNNEI. The CDR3 is 13 amino acids. CDR3 protein: CAGRASGRDTQYF. CDR3 nucleotides: TGTGCCGGCAGGGCTAGCGGGCGAGATACGCAGTATTTT.

The chain joins TRBV6-5 to TRBJ1-6; D remains unclear. V dropped 2 bases and J dropped 8 bases, with 7 bases sitting between them. CDR1 MNHEY and CDR2 SVGAGI come from the germline V gene. CDR3 length equals 13 residues. The CDR3 DNA sequence: TGTGCCAGCAGTTACCGGGAGGATTCACCCCTCCACTTT. This translates into CASSYREDSPLHF.